The 10 T cell receptor beta chains below come from one sample, sequenced in a study of blood T cell repertoires in COVID-19. Measured with immunoSEQ multiplex PCR; TCRdb has only the in-frame clones, and not every one. The repertoire consists of approximately 200,000 clones, with 94% occurring once and the leading ten covering roughly 0.7%. Sequencing was done on a sample of peripheral blood. The receptor source for this set is a young man with COVID-19, enrolled during active disease.

V gene TRBV18 combines with J gene TRBJ1-5; 9 nucleotides align to TRBD1. Trimming took 6 bases from V and 6 from J; bases not matched to a gene: 9. This CDR3 comprises 15 residues. The germline gives CDR1 KGHSH, CDR2 LQKENI. The CDR3 nucleotides are TGTGCCAGCTCCCTGGGACAGGGCTTGGCTCAGCCCCAGCATTTT. Translating it yields CASSLGQGLAQPQHF.

V and J are TRBV6-5 and TRBJ2-6, with D possibly being TRBD2 (6 bases). The CDR3 sequence is 14 residues long. The germline gives CDR1 MNHEY, CDR2 SVGAGI. V was shortened by 6 bases and J by 1 base, with 7 bases between the two germline ends. CDR3 DNA sequence: TGTGCCAGCAGGGAGGGATCTGGGGCCAACGTCCTGACTTTC. This codes for CASREGSGANVLTF.

The CDR3 sequence: CAWRVQGGSNQPQHF. Here the CDR3 DNA reads TGTGCCTGGAGGGTACAGGGGGGGAGCAATCAGCCCCAGCATTTT. This chain joins TRBV30 and TRBJ1-5; TRBD1 matches 8 bases. V dropped 3 bases and J dropped 1; count of bases not matched to a gene: 5. Per the germline V gene, CDR1 is GTSNPN and CDR2 is SVGIG (reference sequence). The length of the CDR3 is 15 residues.

V usage is TRBV12-3 or TRBV12-4 and J usage is TRBJ1-5; tentatively, D is TRBD1 (5 bases). The CDR3 runs to 13 residues. Trimming removed 3 bases from V and 11 bases from J, with 14 bases in between. The CDR3 nucleotides are TGTGCCAGCAGTTTCAACACAGGTTTGTCCCAGCATTTT. This gives the protein CASSFNTGLSQHF.

This clone has just one count. The rearrangement uses TRBV27 and TRBJ2-4; 7 nucleotides line up with TRBD2. The CDR3 contains 15 residues. CDR1 is MNHEY, CDR2 SMNVEV, per germline (reference sequence). Trimming cost V 1 base and J 5 bases; bases outside gene matches: 5. Written as DNA, the CDR3 is TGTGCCAGCAGTTTATTTCGGGGGGTGGAAAACATTCAGTACTTC. As protein: CASSLFRGVENIQYF.

As DNA, the CDR3 is TGCGCCAGTTCGAGCAGCGTGAGCACTGAAGCTTTCTTT. It is translated as CASSSSVSTEAFF. This chain joins TRBV10-1 and TRBJ1-1; D gene ambiguous. The CDR3 length is 13 residues. CDR1 is WNHNN and CDR2 is SYGVQD in the germline V gene (reference sequence). V lost 9 bases and J lost 4, with 15 bases in between.

This chain connects TRBV9 to TRBJ2-7; 12 positions agree with TRBD2. This CDR3 spans 13 amino acids. Germline-derived CDR1 and CDR2 are SGDLS and YYNGEE. J lost 4 bases, V lost 5 bases, and 1 base had no gene match. This CDR3 is CASSTSGGYEQYF. CDR3 coding DNA: TGTGCCAGCAGTACTAGCGGGGGGTACGAGCAGTACTTC.

This CDR3 reads CASSFGLNYEQYF. CDR3 bases: TGCGCCAGCAGCTTCGGACTGAACTACGAGCAGTACTTC. This rearrangement joins TRBV5-1 to TRBJ2-7, with D possibly TRBD2 on 5 matching bases. CDR1 is SGHRS and CDR2 is YFSETQ in the germline V gene. This CDR3 comprises 13 residues. V was trimmed by 2 bases and J by 3 bases, leaving 9 bases between them.

This chain joins TRBV7-9 and TRBJ1-4; 9 positions agree with TRBD1. Germline loops: CDR1 SEHNR, CDR2 FQNEAQ (reference sequence). This CDR3 contains 16 residues. Losses at the gene ends were 2 bases for V and 7 bases for J; bases not matched to a gene: 8. DNA for the CDR3: TGTGCCAGCAGCTTAACCCCGGACAGGGGACTTGAAAAACTGTTTTTT. Its translation: CASSLTPDRGLEKLFF.

The chain carries TRBV4-1 and TRBJ1-5, with TRBD1 identical over 7 bases. Trimming at V came to 0 bases and at J to 7 bases, leaving 9 bases not matched to a gene. Germline CDR1 reads MGHRA; CDR2 reads YSYEKL. The CDR3 has 16 amino acids. The CDR3 reads CASSQERGLEGQPQHF. DNA of the CDR3: TGCGCCAGCAGCCAAGAAAGGGGGCTCGAGGGACAGCCCCAGCATTTT.